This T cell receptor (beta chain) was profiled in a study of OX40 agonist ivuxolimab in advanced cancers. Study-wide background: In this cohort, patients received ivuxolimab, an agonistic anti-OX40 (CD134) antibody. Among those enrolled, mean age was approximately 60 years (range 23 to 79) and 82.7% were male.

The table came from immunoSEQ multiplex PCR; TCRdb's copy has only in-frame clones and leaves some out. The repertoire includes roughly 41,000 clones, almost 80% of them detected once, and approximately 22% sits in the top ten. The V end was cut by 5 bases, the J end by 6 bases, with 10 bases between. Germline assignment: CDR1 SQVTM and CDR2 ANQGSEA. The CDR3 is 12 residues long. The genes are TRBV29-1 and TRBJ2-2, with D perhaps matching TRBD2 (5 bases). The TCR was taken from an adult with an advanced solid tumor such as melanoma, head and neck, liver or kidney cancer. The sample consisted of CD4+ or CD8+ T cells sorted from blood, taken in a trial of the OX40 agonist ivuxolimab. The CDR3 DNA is TGCAGCGTTACTAGTGAGGCCGGGGAGCTGTTTTTT. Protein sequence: CSVTSEAGELFF.